This T cell receptor beta chain is drawn from a study of T-cell memory formation after mild COVID-19. There are a few counts of this clonotype. Its target is unknown. Trimming removed 3 bases from V and 11 bases from J; junction bases left unmatched: 13. In germline, CDR1 is SQVTM, CDR2 ANQGSEA. This CDR3 contains 14 residues. The study's findings and limits: Among CD4+ contracting clones, most were CM and EM, and CD8+ ones EMRA.

TCRdb passed the 5' RACE reads through MiXCR, listing each CDR3 protein once. The data show 90,000 to 120,000 distinct CDR3 sequences, with roughly a sixth seen just once and around 5.1% held by the top ten. V usage is TRBV29-1 and J usage is TRBJ2-5, with TRBD1 identical over 9 bases. The sequenced sample was PBMCs or a T cell subset sorted from them (not recorded which). The sequence came from a man aged 18 to 29 who had mild COVID-19 (a few samples of this study predate the infection). Cell type and time point are not known. CDR3 sequence: CSVDRGQGFGDQYF. The CDR3, as DNA: TGCAGCGTTGATCGGGGACAGGGATTCGGGGATCAGTACTTC.